This is a list of T cell receptor beta chains from one sample in a study of cytomegalovirus exposure and HLA in healthy donors. The protocol was immunoSEQ multiplex PCR, while the TCRdb copy is restricted to in-frame clones and leaves out a portion. The sample shows about 94,000 clones, over 65% of them seen only once. The source material was PBMCs. The origin of the receptors is a man between 25 and 39 years old in good health and CMV-seronegative. Each CDR3 is given with its conserved first and last residue. Fields, in order: J gene, V gene, clone size, D gene, CDR3 DNA, CDR3 protein. D genes are given only for firm matches. The size entry is marked missing in some rows and otherwise reads once, few, many or a size class.

>TRBJ1-6|TRBV23-1|-|-
TGCGCCAGCACCCAAAAGGTCAGGCGCTCACCCCTCCACTTT
CASTQKVRRSPLHF
>TRBJ2-1|TRBV11-2|-|TRBD1
TGTGCCAGCACCGGAATAAGGGACAGGGGATACAATGAGCAGTTCTTC
CASTGIRDRGYNEQFF
>TRBJ1-2|TRBV4-2|-|-
TGTGCCAGCAGCCAAGGGGCGGGAATAAACTATGGCTACACCTTC
CASSQGAGINYGYTF
>TRBJ2-7|TRBV13|-|-
TGTGCCAGCAGCTCCGGGGGCGAGCAGTACTTC
CASSSGGEQYF
>TRBJ2-3|TRBV19|-|TRBD1
TGTGCCAGTAACCGAGTGGGACAGAGCACAGATACGCAGTATTTT
CASNRVGQSTDTQYF
>TRBJ2-1|TRBV7-9|few|-
TGTTCCAGCAGCTTAACACGGACTCTCTTCTTC
CSSSLTRTLFF
>TRBJ2-7|TRBV5-1|-|-
TGCGCCAGCAGCTTGCCAGGCTACGAGCAGTACTTC
CASSLPGYEQYF
>TRBJ1-4|TRBV5-4|few|-
TGTGCCAGCAGCCAGGGACACACTACGGGTGAAAAACTGTTTTTT
CASSQGHTTGEKLFF
>TRBJ1-2|TRBV6-5|-|TRBD1
TGTGCCAGCAGTACAGGGGGAGGGGGCTACACCTTC
CASSTGGGGYTF
>TRBJ1-3|TRBV7-8|-|-
TGTGCCAGCAGCTTAGGGCTCTCTGGAAACACCATATATTTT
CASSLGLSGNTIYF
>TRBJ2-1|TRBV7-3|-|TRBD1
TGTGCCAGCAGCTTACCGCGGGACAGGGACAATGAGCAGTTCTTC
CASSLPRDRDNEQFF
>TRBJ2-7|TRBV29-1|-|TRBD1
TGCAGCGTCGACCTCCGACAGGGGGCTACCTACGAGCAGTACTTC
CSVDLRQGATYEQYF
>TRBJ2-7|TRBV5-4|-|-
TGTGCCAGCAGCGAGGGATCCCGCTCCTACGAGCAGTACTTC
CASSEGSRSYEQYF
>TRBJ2-3|TRBV28|-|TRBD2
TGTGCCAGCAGTTTCCCGCGGGACTACACATATACGCAGTATTTT
CASSFPRDYTYTQYF
>TRBJ1-6|TRBV21-1|-|-
TGTGCCAGCAGCAACCGGGATTCACCCCTCCACTTT
CASSNRDSPLHF
>TRBJ2-1|TRBV7-6|-|TRBD1
TGTGCCAGCAGCCCACGGGACAGGTCGTACAATGAGCAGTTCTTC
CASSPRDRSYNEQFF
>TRBJ2-1|TRBV5-1|-|-
TGCGCCAGCAGCGTCACAGGATACAATGAGCAGTTCTTC
CASSVTGYNEQFF
>TRBJ2-2|TRBV6-1|-|TRBD1
TGTGCCAGCAGTGACCTTCCGGGACAGGGGGCGCAGGGCGGGGAGCTGTTTTTT
CASSDLPGQGAQGGELFF
>TRBJ2-5|TRBV4-1|-|TRBD1
TGCGCCAGCAGCCCCCTGACAGGGTTGGCAGAGACCCAGTACTTC
CASSPLTGLAETQYF
>TRBJ2-1|TRBV6-4|-|-
TGTGCCAGCAGTCTGGGACATAGCTCCTACAATGAGCAGTTCTTC
CASSLGHSSYNEQFF
>TRBJ1-5|TRBV6-5|-|-
TGTGCCAGCAGTTACAACAGGTATAATCAGCCCCAGCATTTT
CASSYNRYNQPQHF
>TRBJ1-2|TRBV14|-|TRBD1
TGTGCCAGCAGCCAAGTAAGTCGAGACAGGGATTCGGTCTATGGCTACACCTTC
CASSQVSRDRDSVYGYTF
>TRBJ2-7|TRBV18|-|TRBD2
TGTGCCAGCTCACCACCGGCTAGCGGGAGGATTTCCTACGAGCAGTACTTC
CASSPPASGRISYEQYF
>TRBJ2-7|TRBV4-1|-|TRBD1
TGCGCCAGCAGCGTGGACAGGACGAGCTCCTACGAGCAGTACTTC
CASSVDRTSSYEQYF
>TRBJ1-5|TRBV9|few|-
TGTGCCAGCAGCCAGAATCCGGGACTGCATAGCAATCAGCCCCAGCATTTT
CASSQNPGLHSNQPQHF
>TRBJ1-1|TRBV7-9|few|-
TGTGCCAGCAGCTTAGGGTGGGGGGGGCCCGACATGAACACTGAAGCTTTCTTT
CASSLGWGGPDMNTEAFF
>TRBJ2-5|TRBV28|-|-
TGTGCCAGCAGTTTGACCCATCAAGGAGGAGAGACCCAGTACTTC
CASSLTHQGGETQYF
>TRBJ2-7|TRBV27|-|-
TGTGCCAGCAGCCTGAATAGAGTACAGGGTTACGAGCAGTACTTC
CASSLNRVQGYEQYF
>TRBJ2-5|TRBV6-5|-|-
TGTGCCAGCAGTTACGCGTGGCGGGGACAAGAGACCCAGTACTTC
CASSYAWRGQETQYF
>TRBJ2-7|TRBV28|-|TRBD2
TGTGCCAGCAGTTTAAACCTACTAGCGGGAGGTTACGAGCAGTACTTC
CASSLNLLAGGYEQYF
>TRBJ2-7|TRBV11-2|-|-
TGTGCCAGCAGCTTGGGGGGAGGAAACTACGAGCAGTACTTC
CASSLGGGNYEQYF
>TRBJ2-1|TRBV29-1|few|TRBD2
TGCAGCGTTGAAGTCCCACTAGCGGGGGGGCCGTCCTACAATGAGCAGTTCTTC
CSVEVPLAGGPSYNEQFF
>TRBJ1-2|TRBV29-1|few|TRBD1
TGCAGCGTTGCGAAGGCAGGGGGGTATAACTATGGCTACACCTTC
CSVAKAGGYNYGYTF
>TRBJ2-3|TRBV29-1|-|-
TGCAGCGTTCCGGTTCTAGGGACATATACGCAGTATTTT
CSVPVLGTYTQYF
>TRBJ2-2|TRBV2|-|-
TGTGCCAGCACCGTTTCGTCGAGCGGGGAGCTGTTTTTT
CASTVSSSGELFF
>TRBJ1-1|TRBV7-2|-|-
TGTGCCAGCAGCTTGGCAGGGCCGAGTCAGAACACTGAAGCTTTCTTT
CASSLAGPSQNTEAFF
>TRBJ2-1|TRBV5-1|-|TRBD2
TGCGCCAGCAGCGCAGGACTAGCGGGGGGTGAGCAGTTCTTC
CASSAGLAGGEQFF
>TRBJ2-5|TRBV4-3|-|-
TGCGCCAGCAGCCCCATTGGGGGGACGGAGACCCAGTACTTC
CASSPIGGTETQYF
>TRBJ2-1|TRBV14|-|TRBD2
TGTGCCAGCAGCCAGAGCGGGGGCAGCTCCTACAATGAGCAGTTCTTC
CASSQSGGSSYNEQFF
>TRBJ2-5|TRBV4-3|few|TRBD2
TGCGCCAGCAGCCAAGGAATTGTGCGTGTCGGACTAGCGGCAAGAGAGGCCCAGTACTTC
CASSQGIVRVGLAAREAQYF
>TRBJ2-1|TRBV7-9|-|TRBD2
TGTGCCAGCAGACATAGACTAGCGGGGGGTGCAGATGAGCAGTTCTTC
CASRHRLAGGADEQFF
>TRBJ1-2|TRBV5-1|few|-
TGCGCCAGCAGACAGGGAAACTATGGCTACACCTTC
CASRQGNYGYTF
>TRBJ2-7|TRBV18|-|-
TGTGCCAGCTCACCACTCACAGGGTCGGGCGAGCAGTACTTC
CASSPLTGSGEQYF
>TRBJ2-7|TRBV27|-|-
TGTGCCAGCAGTCCCCCCCCTGAGGAGATCCCCTACGAGCAGTACTTC
CASSPPPEEIPYEQYF
>TRBJ2-1|TRBV12-5|-|TRBD2
TGTGCTAGTACCCGGGAGGGTCCCTACAATGAGCAGTTCTTC
CASTREGPYNEQFF
>TRBJ2-7|TRBV13|few|-
TGTGCCAGCAACCCGCTCTCTGGCGGGTTCTACGAGCAGTACTTC
CASNPLSGGFYEQYF
>TRBJ1-2|TRBV15|few|-
TGTGCCACCAGCAGAGAGGGCAGACAGAACGCCTTC
CATSREGRQNAF
>TRBJ2-7|TRBV9|-|-
TGTGCCAGCAGCTCAGACGGGAACTACGAGCAGTACTTC
CASSSDGNYEQYF
>TRBJ2-7|TRBV13|-|TRBD1
TGTGCCAGCAGCTTTTCCGGGACAGGGGTGCACGAGCAGTACTTC
CASSFSGTGVHEQYF
>TRBJ2-1|TRBV6-9|-|TRBD2
TGTGCCAGCAGGGGGACTAGCGGGAGTGTCGATGAGCAGTTCTTC
CASRGTSGSVDEQFF
>TRBJ1-5|TRBV2|-|-
TGTGCCAGCAGCGAGACAGCTAGCAATCAGCCCCAGCATTTT
CASSETASNQPQHF
>TRBJ2-5|TRBV5-4|-|-
TGTGCCACGCACCGGGACGGTCAGGGGGAGACCCAGTACTTC
CATHRDGQGETQYF
>TRBJ2-7|TRBV28|-|-
TGTGCCAGTATTCAGGGGTCGTCCTACGAGCAGTACTTC
CASIQGSSYEQYF
>TRBJ2-3|TRBV9|-|-
TGTGCCAGCAGCGTACAGGCGGTTGCGGGGGATACGCAGTATTTT
CASSVQAVAGDTQYF
>TRBJ1-5|TRBV5-5|-|-
TGTGCCAGCAGCTTGGGCCAGGGGCGAAATCAGCCCCAGCATTTT
CASSLGQGRNQPQHF
>TRBJ2-7|TRBV2|-|TRBD1
TGTGCCAGCAGAGGTCCCCGACAGGGACGAGGAGAGCAGTACTTC
CASRGPRQGRGEQYF
>TRBJ2-3|TRBV18|-|TRBD1
TGTGCCAGCTCACCACCGTCGGGACAGAGAAGCACAGATACGCAGTATTTT
CASSPPSGQRSTDTQYF
>TRBJ2-1|TRBV4-2|few|-
TGTGCCAGCAGCCAATCTGGGGGGGGCCCCTACAATGAGCAGTTCTTC
CASSQSGGGPYNEQFF
>TRBJ1-1|TRBV14|-|TRBD1
TGTGCCAGCAGCCCGCAGGGACAGCCGAACACTGAAGCTTTCTTT
CASSPQGQPNTEAFF
>TRBJ2-1|TRBV11-3|-|TRBD1
TGTGCCAGCAGCCCCGATGGACAGGGGCTGCGTGAGCAGTTCTTC
CASSPDGQGLREQFF